Sequencing of this TCR beta chain was carried out in a study of CD8 T cells in ankylosing spondylitis. General observations from the study: Eight highly homologous variants formed a TCR beta motif that appeared characteristic of ankylosing spondylitis blood. The authors reported significant enrichment of disease-linked clones in matched ankylosing spondylitis synovial fluid. Disease-linked clones bore a CD8+ phenotype and were relatively rare in peripheral blood.

Details on this clonotype: Its antigen is undetermined. Its ends do not fully match the called genes, so a read error is possible.

This CDR3 region has 16 residues. Germline values: CDR1 SSHAT, CDR2 FNYEAQ (reference sequence). One entry per CDR3 protein results from TCRdb running MiXCR on the 5' RACE reads. Of around 99,000 distinct CDR3 sequences listed, 8.8% are singletons. This TCR was recovered from a male donor with ankylosing spondylitis or in good health (not recorded which). Sequencing was carried out using blood, either unsorted or a sorted T cell fraction (not recorded which). V is TRBV7-7 and J is TRBJ2-5, with TRBD2 as a possible D gene (5 bases). This CDR3 reads CASSSTTAVGQETQYF. The CDR3, as DNA: TGTGCTAGCAGCTCGACTACAGCGGTTGGCCAGGAGACCCAGTACTTC.